This paragraph covers one TCR beta chain sequence. This record comes from a study of PD-L1 blockade in urothelial cancer. On the study more broadly: In terms of prior chemotherapy, patients had received 0 to 3 regimens. Blood samples had a median of roughly 140,000 T cells.

Sample time point: pretreatment peripheral blood. The investigators introduced synthetic TCR analog templates into each PCR as spikes. TCRdb's table, derived via immunoSEQ multiplex PCR, lists solely in-frame clones and lacks some. The table records fewer than 100,000 clones, around four fifths of them present only once. Germline-derived CDR1 and CDR2 are KGHSH and LQKENI. V shed 2 bases and J shed 1 base, with 12 bases lying between them. This CDR3 has 16 amino acids. V usage is TRBV18 and J usage is TRBJ2-1, with a possible D match to TRBD1 (5 bases). The clonotype comes from a man between 40 and 49 years old with urothelial cancer. Sequences were derived from PBMCs, sampled around atezolizumab (anti-PD-L1) treatment. CDR3 coding DNA: TGTGCCAGCTCACCAGGGGCGATGAGGTCCTACAATGAGCAGTTCTTC. Its protein product is CASSPGAMRSYNEQFF.